What follows is one TCR beta chain and its context. This clonotype was picked up many times. Its antigen remains undetermined. No base quality values were provided; no much bigger clone lies one nucleotide off. These data come from a study of T cell repertoires in cytomegalovirus infection (dated by TCRdb to about 2019). A note on the overall study: Donor HLA type was relevant to the analysis, because carriage of CMV infection together with the matching HLA type was indicated by public TCR beta signatures. The research as a whole found: In the ex vivo response, HLA-C-restricted CMV-specific TCR beta clonotypes were dominant, and in two of eight donors the single most frequent clonotype came from this HLA-C-restricted group. In both this cohort and an independent roughly 400-donor cohort, the cumulative frequency of public TCR beta family members distinguished carriers of CMV infection plus the relevant HLA type.

Spanning cysteine to phenylalanine, the CDR3 consists of 14 amino acids. Only CDR3 DNA is held: 42 bases, read in frame from base 1. The germline V gene (reference sequence) sets CDR1 to SEHNR and CDR2 to FQNEAQ. V is reduced by 4 bases and J by 5 bases, leaving a spacing of 14 bases between them. The listed sequencing device is Illumina HiSeq 1500. TCRdb trimmed the raw reads at Q25, called clones with MiXCR and kept productive beta chains. Records with the same CDR3 protein are collapsed into one entry carrying the most frequent genes and DNA. In this sample the table shows about 240,000 distinct CDR3 sequences, roughly 6.5% of which occur a single time. Around 6.9% of the sample rests with the top ten.

Material: PBMCs. The V gene is TRBV7-9 and the J gene is TRBJ1-2; a weak D assignment points to TRBD1 (6 bases agree). This receptor was identified in a human donor in good health (CMV status not recorded). Some clones in this sample may be carry-over from other donors' samples. The CDR3 reads as follows: CASSSTGFGYGYTF. The nucleotide sequence is TGTGCCAGCAGCTCCACAGGGTTTGGATATGGCTACACCTTC.